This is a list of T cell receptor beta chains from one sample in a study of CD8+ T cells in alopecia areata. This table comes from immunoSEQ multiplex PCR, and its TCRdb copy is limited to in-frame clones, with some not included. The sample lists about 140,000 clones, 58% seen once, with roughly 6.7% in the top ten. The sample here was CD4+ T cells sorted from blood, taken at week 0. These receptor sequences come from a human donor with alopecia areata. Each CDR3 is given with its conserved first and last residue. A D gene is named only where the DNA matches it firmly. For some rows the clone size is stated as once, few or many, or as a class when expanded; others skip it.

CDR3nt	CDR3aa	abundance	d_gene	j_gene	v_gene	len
TGTGCCAGCAGCAGAGCCGGGACAAGAGGTGAAAAACTGTTTTTT	CASSRAGTRGEKLFF	.	.	TRBJ1-4	TRBV11-3	15
TGTGCCAGCAGCCAACCAGGGACAGGAGGGCTAGAGACCCAGTACTTC	CASSQPGTGGLETQYF	.	TRBD1	TRBJ2-5	TRBV14	16
TGCGCCAGCAGCTTGGATCTGGCAGAAAATTCACCCCTCCACTTT	CASSLDLAENSPLHF	.	.	TRBJ1-6	TRBV5-1	15
TGCAGCGTTGTGGGGTTGAGGGGGGATTATGGCTACACCTTC	CSVVGLRGDYGYTF	.	.	TRBJ1-2	TRBV29-1	14
TGCGCCAGCAGCTTACCGACAGGGGAAGAGACCCAGTACTTC	CASSLPTGEETQYF	.	TRBD1	TRBJ2-5	TRBV5-1	14
TGTGCCAGCAGGGGGAGGGCTGGGGCCAACGTCCTGACTTTC	CASRGRAGANVLTF	few	TRBD2	TRBJ2-6	TRBV7-2	14
TGTGCCAGCTCACAGGGGGCGCGATATGGCTACACCTTC	CASSQGARYGYTF	.	TRBD1	TRBJ1-2	TRBV18	13
TGTGCCAGCAGCTTGCTCTATGAGCAGTTCTTC	CASSLLYEQFF	.	.	TRBJ2-1	TRBV5-6	11
TGTGCCAGCAGCTCTGCACAGGACCCCTCCTACGAGCAGTACTTC	CASSSAQDPSYEQYF	.	.	TRBJ2-7	TRBV5-4	15
TGTGCCAGCAGCTTAGATTTGGGGGAAGCTTTCTTT	CASSLDLGEAFF	.	.	TRBJ1-1	TRBV7-9	12
TGTGCCAGCAGCTTAGACACTGAAGCTTTCTTT	CASSLDTEAFF	few	.	TRBJ1-1	TRBV7-9	11
TGTGCCAGCACTATAGGACGAGATCAGCCCCAGCATTTT	CASTIGRDQPQHF	.	.	TRBJ1-5	TRBV6-6	13
TGCGCCAGCAGCACCGGCGGCGAAGAGACCCAGTACTTC	CASSTGGEETQYF	.	.	TRBJ2-5	TRBV5-1	13
TGTGCCAGCAGCTTAGGAATGGGCACTGAAGCTTTCTTT	CASSLGMGTEAFF	.	.	TRBJ1-1	TRBV7-2	13
TGTGCCAGCAGCTCTACCGGGGGTCTGGGCTACACCTTC	CASSSTGGLGYTF	.	.	TRBJ1-2	TRBV7-2	13
TGCAGTGCTAGAGGGGAGTTTGACTACACCTTC	CSARGEFDYTF	.	.	TRBJ1-2	TRBV20-1	11
TGCGCCAGCAGCTTGGAACACGGCGTGACGGATGGCTACACCTTC	CASSLEHGVTDGYTF	.	.	TRBJ1-2	TRBV5-1	15
TGCGCCAGCAGCTTGCAGGACAGGGCGATTGGCGGCTACACCTTC	CASSLQDRAIGGYTF	.	TRBD1	TRBJ1-2	TRBV5-1	15
TGTGCCAGCAGCGTCCAGGGTGGCCTACCAGATACGCAGTATTTT	CASSVQGGLPDTQYF	.	.	TRBJ2-3	TRBV9	15
TGTGCCTGGAGTAAGGCACAGGCGCCAAATGAAAAACTGTTTTTT	CAWSKAQAPNEKLFF	.	.	TRBJ1-4	TRBV30	15
TGCGCCAGCAGCCTATCTACCGGGACTTCTGGCTACACCTTC	CASSLSTGTSGYTF	few	.	TRBJ1-2	TRBV4-3	14
TGTGCCAGCAGCGTATCGACAGGGGATGTGAATGAGCAGTTCTTC	CASSVSTGDVNEQFF	.	TRBD1	TRBJ2-1	TRBV9	15